These 5 T cell receptor beta chains were all obtained from the same sample, sequenced in a study of T cells in Graves' hyperthyroidism and ophthalmopathy. Researchers took RNA transcripts and amplified the TCR beta CDR3 regions from them. Initially, a first-round RT-PCR of the TCR CDR3 employed the HTBI primer set. One entry per CDR3 protein, called by TCRdb with MiXCR from the multiplex PCR reads. The sample holds around 300,000 distinct CDR3 sequences; roughly an eighth are singletons and the top ten take 34%. The sample consisted of blood. The receptors were gathered from a woman aged 40 to 50 with Graves' ophthalmopathy.

The gene calls are TRBV27 and TRBJ1-2, with 9 bases that match TRBD1. The CDR3 has 17 residues. CDR1 and CDR2 from the germline V gene are MNHEY and SMNVEV (reference sequence). V trimming: 6 bases; J trimming: 0 bases; junction bases outside the gene matches: 11. The CDR3, as DNA: TGTGCCAGCAGCTCAAATACAAGACAGGGGGCTAACTATGGCTACACCTTC. Translation gives CASSSNTRQGANYGYTF.

This clonotype was recorded many times. This chain uses TRBV7-6 with TRBJ1-1; 7 bases line up with TRBD1. CDR1 is SGHVS, CDR2 FNYEAQ, per germline. The CDR3 runs 16 residues. The V and J ends lost 2 bases and 1 base, in that order; junction bases with no gene match: 7. CDR3 sequence reads: CASSLTNDRANTEAFF. The CDR3 DNA reads TGTGCCAGCAGCTTAACGAACGACAGGGCGAACACTGAAGCTTTCTTT. The variable domain in full, with the rest retrieved from reference TRBV7-6 and TRBJ1-1, is GAGVSQSPRYKVTKRGQDVALRCDPISGHVSLYWYRQALGQGPEFLTYFNYEAQQDKSGLPNDRFSAERPEGSISTLTIQRTEQRDSAMYRCASSLTNDRANTEAFFGQGTRLTVV.

This clonotype was picked up many times. The V call is TRBV11-2, the J call TRBJ1-3; unclear D gene. The germline CDR1 and CDR2 sequences are SGHAT and FQNNGV. This CDR3 is built from 20 residues. Trimming removed 5 bases from V and 0 bases from J, with 26 bases in between. CDR3 DNA sequence: TGTGCCAGCAGCCCCGGCGGCCCCAATACCCGCGCCTACTCTGGAAACACCATATATTTT. Residues: CASSPGGPNTRAYSGNTIYF.

The chain links TRBV18 to TRBJ1-2; D is unresolved. The germline CDR1 and CDR2 sequences are KGHSH and LQKENI. This CDR3 is 16 amino acids long. V was cut by 6 bases and J by 5 bases, with 22 bases left in between. The CDR3 nucleotides read TGTGCCAGCTCCTCCTCCGGCGCAGTGGGGAATTATGGCTACACCTTC. Residues: CASSSSGAVGNYGYTF.

This clonotype has a count of ten or more. The chain couples TRBV18 to TRBJ1-1; D might be TRBD1 (5 bases). This CDR3 is built from 15 residues. The ends were cut back, 2 bases at V and 1 base at J, with 11 bases in the middle. Per germline, CDR1 KGHSH and CDR2 LQKENI. CDR3 sequence (DNA): TGTGCCAGCTCACCAGGCAGGGAAGGGAACACTGAAGCTTTCTTT. Translated: CASSPGREGNTEAFF.